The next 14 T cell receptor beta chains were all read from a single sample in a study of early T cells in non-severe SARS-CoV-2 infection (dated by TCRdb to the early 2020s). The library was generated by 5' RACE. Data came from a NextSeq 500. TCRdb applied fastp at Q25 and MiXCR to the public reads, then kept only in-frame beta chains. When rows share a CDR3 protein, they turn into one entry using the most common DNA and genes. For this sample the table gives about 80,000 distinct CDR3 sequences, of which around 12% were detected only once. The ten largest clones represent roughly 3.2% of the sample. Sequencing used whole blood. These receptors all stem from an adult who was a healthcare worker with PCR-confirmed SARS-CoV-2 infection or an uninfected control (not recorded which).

This CDR3 is CASSQLEGGTSLNEQFF. CDR3 sequence (DNA): TGTGCCAGCAGCCAATTAGAAGGCGGGACTAGCTTAAATGAGCAGTTCTTC. The V and J genes are TRBV3-1 and TRBJ2-1; 9 bases align to TRBD2. V shed 2 bases and J 7 bases; nucleotides not matched to a gene: 12. Germline loops: CDR1 LGHDT, CDR2 YNNKEL (reference sequence). The CDR3 is 17 residues long.

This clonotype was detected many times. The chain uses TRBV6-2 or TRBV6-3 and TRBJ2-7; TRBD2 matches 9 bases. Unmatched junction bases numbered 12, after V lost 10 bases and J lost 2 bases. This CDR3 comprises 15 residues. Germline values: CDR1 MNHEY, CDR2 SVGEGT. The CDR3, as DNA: TGTGCCATAAACTCAGCGGGAGGCCCGACCTACGAGCAGTACTTC. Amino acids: CAINSAGGPTYEQYF.

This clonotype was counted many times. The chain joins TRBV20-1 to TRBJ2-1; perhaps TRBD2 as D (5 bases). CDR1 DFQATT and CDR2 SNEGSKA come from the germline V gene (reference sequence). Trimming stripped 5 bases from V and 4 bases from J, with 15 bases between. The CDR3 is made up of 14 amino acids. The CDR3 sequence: CSADDMEVYNEQFF. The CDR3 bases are TGCAGTGCTGATGACATGGAGGTTTACAATGAGCAGTTCTTC.

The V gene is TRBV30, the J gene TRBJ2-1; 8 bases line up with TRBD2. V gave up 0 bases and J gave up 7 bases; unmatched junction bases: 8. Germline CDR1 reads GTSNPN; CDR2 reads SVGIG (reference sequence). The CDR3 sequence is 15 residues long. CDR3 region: CAWSVKLAVKNEQFF. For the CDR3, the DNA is TGTGCCTGGAGTGTAAAACTAGCGGTGAAAAATGAGCAGTTCTTC.

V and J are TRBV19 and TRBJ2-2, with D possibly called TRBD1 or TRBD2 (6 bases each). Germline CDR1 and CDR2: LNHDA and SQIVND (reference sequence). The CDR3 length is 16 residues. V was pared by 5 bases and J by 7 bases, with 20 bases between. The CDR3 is CASSGDRRAAGGELFF. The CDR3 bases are TGTGCCAGTAGTGGCGACAGGAGGGCAGCTGGCGGGGAGCTGTTTTTT.

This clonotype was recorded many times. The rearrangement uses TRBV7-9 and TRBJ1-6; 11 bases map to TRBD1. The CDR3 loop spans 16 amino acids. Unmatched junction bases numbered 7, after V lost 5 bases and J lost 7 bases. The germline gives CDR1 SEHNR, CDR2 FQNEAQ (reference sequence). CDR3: CASSTSRTGGNSPLHF. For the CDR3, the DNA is TGTGCCAGCAGCACTAGCCGGACAGGGGGCAATTCACCCCTCCACTTT.

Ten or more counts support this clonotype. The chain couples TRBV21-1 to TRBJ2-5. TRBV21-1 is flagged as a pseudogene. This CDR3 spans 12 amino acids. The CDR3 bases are TGTGCCAGCAGCACAGCTAGGAAGACCCAGTACTTC. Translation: CASSTARKTQYF.

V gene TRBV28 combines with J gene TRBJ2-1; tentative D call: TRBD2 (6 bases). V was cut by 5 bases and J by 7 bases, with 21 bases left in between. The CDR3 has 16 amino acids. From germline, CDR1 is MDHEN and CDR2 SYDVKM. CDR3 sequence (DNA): TGTGCCAGCAGTCAACTGGGACTTTCCAACCCTAATGAGCAGTTCTTC. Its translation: CASSQLGLSNPNEQFF.

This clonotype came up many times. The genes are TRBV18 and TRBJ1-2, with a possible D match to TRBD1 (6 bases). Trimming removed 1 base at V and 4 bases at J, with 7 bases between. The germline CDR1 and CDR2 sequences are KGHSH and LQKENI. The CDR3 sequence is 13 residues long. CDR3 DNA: TGTGCCAGCTCACCACGGGGGCTCTATGGCTACACCTTC. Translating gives CASSPRGLYGYTF.

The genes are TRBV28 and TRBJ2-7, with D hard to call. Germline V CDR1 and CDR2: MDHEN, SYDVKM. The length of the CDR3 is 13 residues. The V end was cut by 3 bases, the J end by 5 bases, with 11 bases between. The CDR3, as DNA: TGTGCCAGCAGTTTGGTTAGACACGACGAGCAGTACTTC. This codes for CASSLVRHDEQYF.

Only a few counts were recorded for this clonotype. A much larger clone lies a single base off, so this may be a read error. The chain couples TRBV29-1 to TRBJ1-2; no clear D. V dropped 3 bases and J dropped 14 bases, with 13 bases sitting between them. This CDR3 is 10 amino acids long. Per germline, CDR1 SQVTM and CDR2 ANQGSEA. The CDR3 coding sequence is TGCAGCGTTGAGTACAACGGGTGGACCTTC. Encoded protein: CSVEYNGWTF. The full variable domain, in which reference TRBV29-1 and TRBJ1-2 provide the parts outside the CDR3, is SAVISQKPSRDICQRGTSLTIQCQVDSQVTMMFWYRQQPGQSLTLIATANQGSEATYESGFVIDKFPISRPNLTFSTLTVSNMSPEDSSIYLCSVEYNGWTFGSGTRLTVV.

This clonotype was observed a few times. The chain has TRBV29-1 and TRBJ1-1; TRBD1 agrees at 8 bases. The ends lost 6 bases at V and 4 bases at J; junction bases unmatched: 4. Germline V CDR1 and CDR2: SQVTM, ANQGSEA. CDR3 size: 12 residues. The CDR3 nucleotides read TGCAGCGTCCGGACAGGGCTCACTGAAGCTTTCTTT. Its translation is CSVRTGLTEAFF. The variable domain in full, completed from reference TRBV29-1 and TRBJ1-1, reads SAVISQKPSRDICQRGTSLTIQCQVDSQVTMMFWYRQQPGQSLTLIATANQGSEATYESGFVIDKFPISRPNLTFSTLTVSNMSPEDSSIYLCSVRTGLTEAFFGQGTRLTVV.

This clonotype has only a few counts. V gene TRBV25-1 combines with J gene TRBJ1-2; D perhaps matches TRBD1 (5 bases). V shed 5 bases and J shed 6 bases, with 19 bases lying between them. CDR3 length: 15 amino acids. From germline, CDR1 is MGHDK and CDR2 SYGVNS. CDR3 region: CASSFLSGTADGYTF. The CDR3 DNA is TGTGCCAGCAGTTTCCTATCCGGGACTGCCGATGGCTACACCTTC.

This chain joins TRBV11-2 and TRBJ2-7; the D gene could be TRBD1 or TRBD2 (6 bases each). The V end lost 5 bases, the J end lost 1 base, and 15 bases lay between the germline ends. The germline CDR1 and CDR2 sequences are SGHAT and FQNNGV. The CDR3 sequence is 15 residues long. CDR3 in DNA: TGTGCCAGCAGCCCCAGGGGACTGACGTCCTACGAGCAGTACTTC. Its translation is CASSPRGLTSYEQYF.